This TCR beta chain is drawn from a study of T cell responses to AZD1222 COVID-19 vaccine. As regards this clone: No antigen is known for it.

General study points: It should be noted that donors were predominantly white British and more often female, and clonal diversity was possibly underestimated. At baseline, seropositivity was found in only a handful of AZD1222 recipients. Rises in breadth and depth of Spike-specific TCRs came after two AZD1222 doses.

The V end was cut by 0 bases, the J end by 3 bases, with 8 bases between. From germline, CDR1 is GTSNPN and CDR2 SVGIG (reference sequence). This CDR3 spans 14 amino acids. This table comes from immunoSEQ multiplex PCR, and its TCRdb copy is limited to in-frame clones, with some not included. The repertoire holds about 130,000 clones, with roughly 91% as singletons. The sequence derives from an adult who received the AZD1222 COVID-19 vaccine. The rearrangement uses TRBV30 and TRBJ2-2, with no clear D. The sequenced sample was peripheral blood, obtained 28 days after the second AZD1222 dose. Here the CDR3 reads CAWSVSRHTGELFF. CDR3 sequence (DNA): TGTGCCTGGAGTGTGTCTAGACACACCGGGGAGCTGTTTTTT.